This T cell receptor (beta chain) was recorded in a study of blood T cell repertoires in COVID-19. For the study at large: From the United States, Italy and Spain came samples of acute and convalescent COVID-19. Sources were T cells, B-cell-depleted T cells, or PBMCs; the material itself was cDNA or gDNA.

Original processing methods: Scientists estimated how many nucleated cells there were by amplifying reference gene primers. Only in-frame clones appear in the TCRdb table, and some are missing; sequencing was by immunoSEQ multiplex PCR. That table is the source of V, J and clone size, and D and trimming were worked out from the DNA. The repertoire has about 380,000 clones, roughly four fifths of them found once; the top ten carry 0.85% to 1.3%. The V gene's germline CDR1 is MNHEY and CDR2 SMNVEV (reference sequence). V lost 6 bases, J lost 6 bases, and 15 bases stayed unmatched. This CDR3 spans 17 amino acids.

The J gene is TRBJ2-2, the V gene TRBV27, with 8 bases identical to TRBD2. The clonotype comes from a human donor with acute or convalescent COVID-19. The donor label of this sample is uncertain. Source material: peripheral blood. The CDR3: CASRVSPGGGRPGELFF. CDR3 sequence (DNA): TGTGCCAGCAGAGTTTCCCCGGGCGGGGGGAGGCCCGGGGAGCTGTTTTTT.